Listed here are 30 T cell receptor beta chains from one sample, sequenced in a study. TCRdb redid the calling of the 5' RACE reads with MiXCR, one entry per CDR3 protein. The sample shows 20,000 to 25,000 distinct CDR3 sequences, more than 30% of them seen only once. Sequencing used tumor-infiltrating naive CD4+ T cells sorted from the breast tumor. Subset reported: naive CD4+ T cells, CD4+CD45RA+CD25-. These receptors all stem from a female donor with breast cancer.

At least ten counts were recorded for this clonotype. The chain links TRBV28 to TRBJ2-3; 9 nucleotides agree with TRBD2. The V gene end was trimmed by 5 bases and the J gene end by 1 base; junction bases not matched to a gene: 4. The CDR3 has 15 residues. Germline V gene lookup returns CDR1 MDHEN and CDR2 SYDVKM. Written as DNA, the CDR3 is TGTGCCAGCAGTGGTCTAGCGGGACGCACAGATACGCAGTATTTT. Encoded protein: CASSGLAGRTDTQYF.

This clonotype appeared once. The chain carries TRBV24-1 and TRBJ2-1; the match to TRBD1 covers 10 bases. Trimming removed 0 bases from V and 6 bases from J; junction bases left unmatched: 19. Looked up from germline, CDR1 is KGHDR and CDR2 is SFDVKD. This CDR3 region has 21 residues. The CDR3 spells CATSDLGWDRGSGRPLNEQFF. The CDR3, as DNA: TGTGCCACCAGTGATTTGGGCTGGGACAGGGGAAGCGGACGCCCTCTCAATGAGCAGTTCTTC.

The chain has TRBV19 and TRBJ1-5; perhaps TRBD1 as D (5 bases). The ends were cut back, 6 bases at V and 1 base at J, with 10 bases in the middle. The CDR3 has 14 residues. The germline V gene encodes CDR1 LNHDA and CDR2 SQIVND (reference sequence). In DNA form, the CDR3 reads TGTGCCAGTAGGGGGGGGGTGAGCAATCAGCCCCAGCATTTT. Protein: CASRGGVSNQPQHF.

This clonotype is labeled as medium-sized. The chain has TRBV20-1 and TRBJ1-5; 8 nucleotides align to TRBD1. This CDR3 spans 18 amino acids. Per germline, CDR1 DFQATT and CDR2 SNEGSKA (reference sequence). Trimming at V came to 6 bases and at J to 1 base, leaving 17 bases not matched to a gene. Here the CDR3 DNA reads TGCAGTGCACTTAGGGCGGGACAGGCCTTTGGGAGCAATCAGCCCCAGCATTTT. This translates into CSALRAGQAFGSNQPQHF.

This clonotype was detected many times. This chain links TRBV20-1 with TRBJ2-1; 9 nucleotides match TRBD1. This CDR3 is 14 amino acids long. Per the germline V gene, CDR1 is DFQATT and CDR2 is SNEGSKA (reference sequence). J gave up 8 bases and V 3 bases, and 8 bases lay outside the gene matches. CDR3 sequence (DNA): TGCAGTGCTAGTAGTCCTACAGGGGGCGATGAGCAGTTCTTC. This translates into CSASSPTGGDEQFF.

This clonotype has more than one count but fewer than ten. The chain couples TRBV4-1 to TRBJ2-4, with 8 bases matching TRBD1. Germline values: CDR1 MGHRA, CDR2 YSYEKL. The J segment lost 1 base and the V segment lost 1 base, leaving 6 bases of the junction unmatched. The CDR3 has 17 amino acids. DNA for the CDR3: TGCGCCAGCAGCCAAGGACGGACAGGGCAGGCCAAAAACATTCAGTACTTC. Its protein is CASSQGRTGQAKNIQYF.

This clonotype was counted at least ten times. This chain links TRBV10-3 with TRBJ2-3; 7 positions match TRBD1. This CDR3 has 13 residues. Germline V CDR1 and CDR2: ENHRY, SYGVKD. Trimming removed 4 bases from V and 8 bases from J; junction bases left unmatched: 6. CDR3 residues: CAISGTGRGTQYF. The CDR3, as DNA: TGTGCCATCAGTGGGACAGGACGGGGTACGCAGTATTTT.

This clonotype was found a few times. This chain links TRBV7-9 with TRBJ2-1; TRBD2 matches at 9 bases. The junction had 6 bases not matched to a gene; V was cut back by 2 bases and J by 1 base. This CDR3 contains 17 residues. Germline CDR1 reads SEHNR; CDR2 reads FQNEAQ (reference sequence). The CDR3 DNA is TGTGCCAGCAGCTTAAGGGCTAGCGGGACTTCCTACAATGAGCAGTTCTTC. Amino acid sequence: CASSLRASGTSYNEQFF.

The rearrangement links TRBV7-9 to TRBJ2-3; 7 positions agree with TRBD2. This CDR3 has 14 residues. Germline V gene data show CDR1 as SEHNR and CDR2 as FQNEAQ (reference sequence). The V segment lost 11 bases and the J segment 2 bases; nucleotides outside the gene matches: 10. In DNA form, the CDR3 reads TGTGCCTGTAGCGGGCGGACCGACACAGATACGCAGTATTTT. Encoded protein: CACSGRTDTDTQYF. The complete variable domain, with remaining parts taken from reference TRBV7-9 and TRBJ2-3, reads DTGVSQNPRHKITKRGQNVTFRCDPISEHNRLYWYRQTLGQGPEFLTYFQNEAQLEKSRLLSDRFSAERPKGSFSTLEIQRTEQGDSAMYLCACSGRTDTDTQYFGPGTRLTVL.

This clonotype was seen repeatedly, ten times or more. The chain links TRBV29-1 to TRBJ1-1; 9 bases are shared with TRBD1. Germline trimming cut 4 bases from V and 8 bases from J; bases unmatched to any gene: 17. CDR1 SQVTM and CDR2 ANQGSEA come from the germline V gene. There are 16 residues in the CDR3. CDR3 sequence (DNA): TGCAGCGTTGTAGGGGCGGACAGGGGCCTGGAAGGGGAAGCTTTCTTT. Encoded protein: CSVVGADRGLEGEAFF.

The rearrangement joins TRBV7-9 to TRBJ2-1, with 11 positions matching TRBD2. The tail of the sequence fits TRBJ2-5 better, so the J call may be wrong. This CDR3 comprises 15 residues. Germline assignment: CDR1 SEHNR and CDR2 FQNEAQ (reference sequence). CDR3 sequence: CASSLVTSGMETQYF. CDR3 nucleotides: TGTGCCAGCAGCCTTGTGACTAGCGGGATGGAGACCCAGTACTTC.

Judged by abundance, this clonotype is medium-sized. This rearrangement joins TRBV7-9 to TRBJ2-1; 7 bases map to TRBD2. J gave up 5 bases and V 5 bases, and 12 bases lay outside the gene matches. Germline V gives CDR1 SEHNR, CDR2 FQNEAQ (reference sequence). The CDR3 is 16 amino acids. The CDR3 loop reads CASSPRSGGNNNEQFF. The CDR3 nucleotides read TGTGCCAGCAGCCCGCGGTCGGGGGGAAATAACAATGAGCAGTTCTTC.

CDR3 bases: TGTGCCAGCAGTCTCGACAGGATCTATGGCTACACCTTC. Translation: CASSLDRIYGYTF. The chain joins TRBV6-1 to TRBJ1-2; D might be TRBD1 (6 bases). V was pared by 5 bases and J by 4 bases, with 11 bases between. The CDR3 has 13 residues. CDR1 is MNHNS and CDR2 is SASEGT in the germline V gene.

This clonotype was counted ten times or more. As DNA, the CDR3 is TGTGCCAGCAGCCCCTCGGGACTAGCGGGAGACAATGAGCAGTTCTTC. It translates to CASSPSGLAGDNEQFF. V is TRBV9 and J is TRBJ2-1, with 14 bases aligning to TRBD2. V dropped 4 bases and J dropped 5; count of bases not matched to a gene: 5. This CDR3 spans 16 amino acids. CDR1 and CDR2 (germline): SGDLS, YYNGEE.

The V call is TRBV6-1, the J call TRBJ2-5; D remains ambiguous. The V gene lost 6 bases and the J gene lost 0 bases, with 14 bases spanning the gap. Germline lookup yields CDR1 MNHNS and CDR2 SASEGT. The CDR3 has 15 amino acids. The CDR3 DNA sequence: TGTGCCAGCAGCTTAAAACACCTTTACCAAGAGACCCAGTACTTC. Amino acids: CASSLKHLYQETQYF.

Within the sample, this clonotype is medium-sized. The chain recombines TRBV7-9 with TRBJ2-1; no clear D. Germline V gives CDR1 SEHNR, CDR2 FQNEAQ (reference sequence). The CDR3 totals 13 residues. V dropped 0 bases and J dropped 9 bases, with 9 bases sitting between them. The CDR3 reads CASSLALGFEQFF. DNA of the CDR3: TGTGCCAGCAGCTTAGCGCTGGGGTTTGAGCAGTTCTTC. Using reference TRBV7-9 and TRBJ2-1 for the parts outside the CDR3, the full variable domain is DTGVSQNPRHKITKRGQNVTFRCDPISEHNRLYWYRQTLGQGPEFLTYFQNEAQLEKSRLLSDRFSAERPKGSFSTLEIQRTEQGDSAMYLCASSLALGFEQFFGPGTRLTVL.

V gene TRBV20-1 combines with J gene TRBJ2-1; D remains unclear. The V gene lost 5 bases and the J gene lost 5 bases, with 7 bases spanning the gap. CDR1 is DFQATT, CDR2 SNEGSKA, per germline (reference sequence). The CDR3 consists of 11 residues. The CDR3 is CSASLDNEQFF. The CDR3 nucleotides read TGCAGTGCTTCTCTAGACAATGAGCAGTTCTTC.

Note on this clonotype: Given the absence of the conserved phenylalanine or tryptophan at the CDR3 end, a read error is likely. It is unclear where the CDR3 begins or ends on the DNA, so no DNA is shown, and the CDR3 is as TCRdb lists it. The V gene is TRBV5-1, the J gene TRBJ2-1; the table's TRBD1 call for D was not verified on the DNA. The length of the CDR3 is 10 amino acids, counting both ends. The V gene's germline CDR1 is SGHRS and CDR2 YFSETQ. CDR3 sequence: CASSLVGELI.

This clonotype is classed as medium-sized. This chain connects TRBV9 to TRBJ2-1; 10 nucleotides match TRBD2. The V and J ends lost 0 bases and 5 bases, in that order; junction bases with no gene match: 2. The CDR3 is made up of 15 amino acids. Germline V gene sequence: CDR1 SGDLS, CDR2 YYNGEE. The CDR3 DNA is TGTGCCAGCAGCGTAGAAGCGGGAGGGGACAATGAGCAGTTCTTC. Amino acids: CASSVEAGGDNEQFF.

This clonotype was recorded at least ten times. The chain is built from TRBV12-3 or TRBV12-4 and TRBJ2-6; D may be TRBD2 (5 bases). This CDR3 comprises 17 residues. Trimming pared 6 bases from V and 0 bases from J, leaving 15 bases between. CDR3 region: CASSPFRGNSGANVLTF. In DNA, the CDR3 is TGTGCCAGCAGCCCTTTCCGAGGGAACTCTGGGGCCAACGTCCTGACTTTC.

This clonotype was seen more than once but under ten times. V and J are TRBV15 and TRBJ2-1; 11 bases are a match to TRBD2. Germline trimming cut 4 bases from V and 5 bases from J; bases unmatched to any gene: 13. This CDR3 has 18 residues. Looked up from germline, CDR1 is LNHNV and CDR2 is YYDKDF (reference sequence). The CDR3 reads CATSTYSGRGGSDNEQFF. CDR3 coding DNA: TGTGCCACCAGCACCTATAGCGGGAGGGGAGGTTCGGACAATGAGCAGTTCTTC.

Concerning this clonotype itself: This may arise from a read error, as a much more abundant clone is one base away. The chain links TRBV6-5 to TRBJ2-7; 8 nucleotides agree with TRBD2. This CDR3 is built from 14 residues. Germline V lookup: CDR1 MNHEY, CDR2 SVGAGI. The CDR3 sequence is CASSLGAGGYKQYF. CDR3 DNA: TGTGCCAGCAGTTTGGGGGCGGGGGGCTACAAGCAGTACTTC.

As concerns this clonotype: A much bigger clone sits one base away, suggesting this may be a read error. The chain couples TRBV5-1 to TRBJ1-3, with a weak D call TRBD1 (5 bases). Looked up from germline, CDR1 is SGHRS and CDR2 is YFSETQ. This CDR3 is 13 amino acids long. The chain's CDR3 is CASSLQGGDTIHF. CDR3 in DNA: TGCGCCAGCAGCTTGCAGGGTGGCGACACCATACATTTT.

This clonotype was seen at least ten times. The chain is built from TRBV12-3 or TRBV12-4 and TRBJ2-1, with 7 bases that match TRBD1. J lost 3 bases, V lost 6 bases, and 8 bases had no gene match. The CDR3 covers 15 residues. CDR3 coding DNA: TGTGCCAGCAGCTGGGACAGACCTTTCTACAATGAGCAGTTCTTC. The encoded protein is CASSWDRPFYNEQFF.

Comments on this clonotype: The conserved final phenylalanine or tryptophan is absent from the CDR3, which likely points to a read error. V gene TRBV2 combines with J gene TRBJ1-5, with D hard to call. Germline V lookup: CDR1 SNHLY, CDR2 FYNNEI. This CDR3 has 15 amino acids. V shed 5 bases and J shed 0 bases, with 11 bases lying between them. CDR3 region: CASSSTSYSNQPQHS. The CDR3 nucleotides read TGTGCCAGCAGTAGCACAAGCTATAGCAATCAGCCCCAGCATTCT.

The genes are TRBV20-1 and TRBJ1-2; the match to TRBD1 covers 10 bases. This CDR3 has 14 residues. The V gene's germline CDR1 is DFQATT and CDR2 SNEGSKA (reference sequence). The J segment lost 0 bases and the V segment lost 6 bases, leaving 4 bases of the junction unmatched. The CDR3 loop is CSAGTGAANYGYTF. As DNA, the CDR3 is TGCAGTGCCGGGACAGGGGCCGCTAACTATGGCTACACCTTC.

V gene TRBV20-1 combines with J gene TRBJ1-2; D gene uncertain. The CDR3 extends over 13 amino acids. The germline gives CDR1 DFQATT, CDR2 SNEGSKA (reference sequence). Trimming left V 1 base short and J 2 bases short, with 8 bases between. The CDR3 bases are TGCAGTGCTAGAGTCACAGACAACTATGGCTACACCTTC. It yields the protein CSARVTDNYGYTF.

At least ten counts were recorded for this clonotype. V and J are TRBV6-5 and TRBJ1-2, with 8 bases matching TRBD1. Trimming removed 7 bases from V and 8 bases from J; junction bases left unmatched: 9. The CDR3 covers 13 residues. Germline CDR1 is MNHEY and CDR2 is SVGAGI. CDR3 sequence reads: CASKGQALGGYTF. Here the CDR3 DNA reads TGTGCCAGCAAGGGACAGGCCCTTGGGGGCTACACCTTC.

This clonotype has at least ten counts. The V and J genes are TRBV7-3 and TRBJ2-7; D unresolved. The CDR3 extends over 13 amino acids. From germline, CDR1 is SGHTA and CDR2 FQGTGA. V gave up 2 bases and J gave up 5 bases, with 10 bases separating them. CDR3 coding DNA: TGTGCCAGCAGCTTAGGTCGCTTAGACGAGCAGTACTTC. Translating gives CASSLGRLDEQYF.

The chain links TRBV21-1 to TRBJ1-5. TRBV21-1 is a pseudogene segment. The CDR3 loop spans 11 amino acids. This CDR3 is CASRNPAPQHF. The CDR3 DNA sequence: TGTGCCAGCAGAAACCCCGCGCCCCAGCATTTT.